The clone carrying this T cell receptor beta chain was detected many times. This sample was taken from a study of T-cell memory formation after mild COVID-19. Study information: TCR clusters were mostly confined to one donor each.

Germline CDR1 and CDR2: LGHDT and YNNKEL (reference sequence). The length of the CDR3 is 15 residues. Unmatched junction bases numbered 9, after V lost 4 bases and J lost 7 bases. MiXCR, run by TCRdb on the 5' RACE reads, gives a single entry per CDR3 protein. Of about 140,000 distinct CDR3 sequences detected, 5.5% to 7% appear once; the ten largest clones hold 2% to 2.5%. The chain employs TRBV3-1 and TRBJ2-1; 8 bases are shared with TRBD2. Sequencing was performed on PBMCs or a T cell subset sorted from them (not recorded which). The sequence was collected from an adult woman who had mild COVID-19 (a few samples of this study predate the infection). Cell type and time point are not known. The CDR3 bases are TGTGCCAGCAGCCCCGCCGGGACTAGGTCTAATGAGCAGTTCTTC. It encodes CASSPAGTRSNEQFF.